This is a list of T cell receptor beta chains from one sample in a study of blood T cell repertoires in COVID-19. TCRdb's table, derived via immunoSEQ multiplex PCR, lists solely in-frame clones and lacks some. The sample carries around 100,000 clones, around 90% recorded once. The sample taken for sequencing was peripheral blood. These receptors were obtained from a man between 18 and 29 years old with acute or convalescent COVID-19. Both conserved end residues are part of each CDR3. The D gene is left open where the match is weak. Clone size is not always given. Where it is, it says once, few, many or a class for expanded clones.

clone_size: .
d_call: TRBD2
j_call: TRBJ2-7
v_call: TRBV6-5
cdr3_aa: CASSLSGRISEQYF
cdr3_nt: TGTGCCAGCAGTCTTAGCGGGAGGATCTCCGAGCAGTACTTC

clone_size: once
d_call: TRBD2
j_call: TRBJ2-7
v_call: TRBV5-4
cdr3_aa: CASTGGAGGPVPYEQYF
cdr3_nt: TGTGCCAGCACCGGAGGGGCGGGAGGGCCGGTGCCCTACGAGCAGTACTTC

clone_size: once
d_call: TRBD2
j_call: TRBJ2-3
v_call: TRBV5-6
cdr3_aa: CASSPRGLAGGADTQYF
cdr3_nt: TGTGCCAGCAGCCCGCGGGGACTAGCGGGGGGGGCAGATACGCAGTATTTT

clone_size: once
d_call: TRBD1
j_call: TRBJ2-7
v_call: TRBV5-1
cdr3_aa: CASSSGDRGLFLSHEQYF
cdr3_nt: TGCGCCAGCAGCTCTGGTGACAGGGGGCTTTTCTTATCCCACGAGCAGTACTTC

clone_size: .
d_call: .
j_call: TRBJ2-5
v_call: TRBV18
cdr3_aa: CASSPPSGRETQYF
cdr3_nt: TGTGCCAGCTCACCACCGTCAGGGCGAGAGACCCAGTACTTC

clone_size: few
d_call: .
j_call: TRBJ2-2
v_call: TRBV5-1
cdr3_aa: CASSSRQGNTGELFF
cdr3_nt: TGCGCCAGCAGCTCCCGGCAGGGGAACACCGGGGAGCTGTTTTTT

clone_size: .
d_call: TRBD2
j_call: TRBJ2-1
v_call: TRBV6-1
cdr3_aa: CASSEERLAGGLYNEQFF
cdr3_nt: TGTGCCAGCAGTGAAGAAAGACTAGCGGGAGGTTTATACAATGAGCAGTTCTTC

clone_size: .
d_call: .
j_call: TRBJ2-3
v_call: TRBV2
cdr3_aa: CASSSPGGLTDTQYF
cdr3_nt: TGTGCCAGCAGTAGTCCGGGGGGCCTCACAGATACGCAGTATTTT

clone_size: .
d_call: TRBD1
j_call: TRBJ2-7
v_call: TRBV7-9
cdr3_aa: CASSTWDREEQYF
cdr3_nt: TGTGCCAGCAGCACATGGGACAGGGAAGAGCAGTACTTC

clone_size: few
d_call: .
j_call: TRBJ2-1
v_call: TRBV4-1
cdr3_aa: CASSQEREGNEQFF
cdr3_nt: TGCGCCAGCAGCCAAGAAAGAGAGGGCAATGAGCAGTTCTTC

clone_size: .
d_call: .
j_call: TRBJ2-2
v_call: TRBV11-2
cdr3_aa: CASSLFSTGELFF
cdr3_nt: TGTGCCAGCAGCTTATTCAGTACCGGGGAGCTGTTTTTT

clone_size: .
d_call: .
j_call: TRBJ1-1
v_call: TRBV27
cdr3_aa: CASSPLQGGSTEAFF
cdr3_nt: TGTGCCAGCAGCCCCCTACAGGGTGGATCCACTGAAGCTTTCTTT

clone_size: .
d_call: .
j_call: TRBJ2-2
v_call: TRBV6-4
cdr3_aa: CASSPTEGTGELFF
cdr3_nt: TGTGCCAGCAGCCCCACTGAGGGAACCGGGGAGCTGTTTTTT

clone_size: .
d_call: TRBD1
j_call: TRBJ1-2
v_call: TRBV5-1
cdr3_aa: CASSEGQVNYGYTF
cdr3_nt: TGCGCCAGCAGCGAGGGACAGGTAAACTATGGCTACACCTTC

clone_size: .
d_call: .
j_call: TRBJ1-1
v_call: TRBV5-1
cdr3_aa: CASSLLNSTPRGTEAFF
cdr3_nt: TGCGCCAGCAGCTTACTTAACTCAACACCTCGAGGGACTGAAGCTTTCTTT

clone_size: .
d_call: TRBD2
j_call: TRBJ2-3
v_call: TRBV5-4
cdr3_aa: CASSTPGLAGTDTQYF
cdr3_nt: TGTGCCAGCAGCACTCCGGGACTAGCGGGCACAGATACGCAGTATTTT

clone_size: .
d_call: .
j_call: TRBJ2-7
v_call: TRBV6-5
cdr3_aa: CASRTPTGSYEQYF
cdr3_nt: TGTGCCAGCAGGACCCCGACGGGCTCCTACGAGCAGTACTTC

clone_size: .
d_call: .
j_call: TRBJ1-1
v_call: TRBV11-2
cdr3_aa: CASSRRQPGTEAFF
cdr3_nt: TGTGCCAGCAGCCGACGACAGCCTGGGACTGAAGCTTTCTTT

clone_size: .
d_call: .
j_call: TRBJ2-5
v_call: TRBV4-1
cdr3_aa: CASSQDTLPSWGRETQYF
cdr3_nt: TGCGCCAGCAGCCAAGATACGCTTCCGTCTTGGGGGAGGGAGACCCAGTACTTC

clone_size: .
d_call: .
j_call: TRBJ2-5
v_call: TRBV12-5
cdr3_aa: CASGLVQGYSETQYF
cdr3_nt: TGTGCTAGTGGTTTGGTACAGGGTTACTCAGAGACCCAGTACTTC

clone_size: once
d_call: .
j_call: TRBJ1-2
v_call: TRBV4-2
cdr3_aa: CASSPLSFRVTGPIFNYGYTF
cdr3_nt: TGTGCCAGCAGCCCTTTAAGCTTCAGAGTAACAGGGCCCATTTTCAACTATGGCTACACCTTC

clone_size: .
d_call: .
j_call: TRBJ2-2
v_call: TRBV5-1
cdr3_aa: CASSLTGNTGELFF
cdr3_nt: TGCGCCAGCAGCTTGACAGGGAACACCGGGGAGCTGTTTTTT

clone_size: .
d_call: .
j_call: TRBJ1-5
v_call: TRBV5-1
cdr3_aa: CASSFAEGQPQHF
cdr3_nt: TGCGCCAGCAGCTTCGCGGAGGGACAGCCCCAGCATTTT

clone_size: .
d_call: .
j_call: TRBJ1-5
v_call: TRBV5-6
cdr3_aa: CASSLREDSNQPQHF
cdr3_nt: TGTGCCAGCAGCTTGAGGGAGGATAGCAATCAGCCCCAGCATTTT

clone_size: .
d_call: .
j_call: TRBJ2-7
v_call: TRBV7-9
cdr3_aa: CASSSDQGSEQYF
cdr3_nt: TGTGCCAGCAGCTCCGACCAGGGAAGCGAGCAGTACTTC

clone_size: .
d_call: .
j_call: TRBJ1-1
v_call: TRBV19
cdr3_aa: CASSPWAGSELGKAFF
cdr3_nt: TGTGCCAGTAGCCCCTGGGCCGGGAGTGAGTTGGGAAAAGCTTTCTTT

clone_size: once
d_call: .
j_call: TRBJ2-7
v_call: TRBV10-3
cdr3_aa: CAIRRKAVTTYEQYF
cdr3_nt: TGTGCCATAAGAAGGAAAGCGGTAACCACCTACGAGCAGTACTTC

clone_size: .
d_call: .
j_call: TRBJ2-7
v_call: TRBV3-1/TRBV3-2
cdr3_aa: CASSPLFSYEQYF
cdr3_nt: TGTGCCAGCAGCCCCCTGTTCTCCTACGAGCAGTACTTC

clone_size: .
d_call: TRBD2
j_call: TRBJ2-7
v_call: TRBV9
cdr3_aa: CASSVHPGTNYEQYF
cdr3_nt: TGTGCCAGCAGCGTCCACCCGGGGACTAACTACGAGCAGTACTTC

clone_size: .
d_call: .
j_call: TRBJ1-1
v_call: TRBV5-5
cdr3_aa: CASSLGTRDTEAFF
cdr3_nt: TGTGCCAGCAGCTTGGGCACTAGGGACACTGAAGCTTTCTTT

clone_size: few
d_call: TRBD1
j_call: TRBJ1-2
v_call: TRBV6-5
cdr3_aa: CASTPGTGIGHTF
cdr3_nt: TGTGCCAGCACCCCGGGGACAGGGATTGGTCACACCTTC

clone_size: .
d_call: .
j_call: TRBJ1-1
v_call: TRBV11-2
cdr3_aa: CASSFVADTEAFF
cdr3_nt: TGTGCCAGCAGCTTCGTGGCAGACACTGAAGCTTTCTTT

clone_size: .
d_call: .
j_call: TRBJ2-7
v_call: TRBV7-8
cdr3_aa: CASSSSAGAYEQYF
cdr3_nt: TGTGCCAGCAGCTCCTCCGCCGGGGCCTACGAGCAGTACTTC

clone_size: .
d_call: TRBD2
j_call: TRBJ2-1
v_call: TRBV7-6
cdr3_aa: CASSFPPGGYNEQFF
cdr3_nt: TGTGCCAGCAGCTTTCCTCCGGGGGGCTACAATGAGCAGTTCTTC

clone_size: .
d_call: TRBD2
j_call: TRBJ2-2
v_call: TRBV24-1
cdr3_aa: CATSDLHVAGDTGELFF
cdr3_nt: TGTGCCACCAGTGATTTGCATGTTGCGGGAGACACCGGGGAGCTGTTTTTT

clone_size: once
d_call: TRBD2
j_call: TRBJ2-1
v_call: TRBV6-1
cdr3_aa: CASSEGGGPRGNEQFF
cdr3_nt: TGTGCCAGCAGTGAAGGGGGGGGTCCAAGAGGGAATGAGCAGTTCTTC

clone_size: .
d_call: TRBD2
j_call: TRBJ2-2
v_call: TRBV25-1
cdr3_aa: CASTGLAGGAGELFF
cdr3_nt: TGTGCCAGCACAGGACTAGCGGGAGGTGCCGGGGAGCTGTTTTTT

clone_size: .
d_call: .
j_call: TRBJ1-2
v_call: TRBV12-5
cdr3_aa: CASGLALQGSGYTF
cdr3_nt: TGTGCTAGTGGTTTGGCCCTACAGGGAAGTGGCTACACCTTC

clone_size: .
d_call: .
j_call: TRBJ1-1
v_call: TRBV27
cdr3_aa: CASSELGVMDTEAFF
cdr3_nt: TGTGCCAGCAGTGAGTTAGGGGTAATGGACACTGAAGCTTTCTTT

clone_size: .
d_call: .
j_call: TRBJ1-2
v_call: TRBV18
cdr3_aa: CASSPSGTNYGYTF
cdr3_nt: TGTGCCAGCTCACCATCGGGTACTAACTATGGCTACACCTTC

clone_size: .
d_call: .
j_call: TRBJ1-5
v_call: TRBV21-1
cdr3_aa: CASSENRGPGNQPQHF
cdr3_nt: TGTGCCAGCAGCGAAAACAGGGGGCCCGGCAATCAGCCCCAGCATTTT

clone_size: once
d_call: .
j_call: TRBJ2-2
v_call: TRBV12-5
cdr3_aa: CASGLFITNERYGELFF
cdr3_nt: TGTGCTAGTGGTTTGTTTATCACTAACGAACGGTACGGGGAGCTGTTTTTT

clone_size: once
d_call: .
j_call: TRBJ2-7
v_call: TRBV27
cdr3_aa: CASSLSLSSYEQYF
cdr3_nt: TGTGCCAGCAGTTTAAGCCTTAGCTCCTACGAGCAGTACTTC

clone_size: .
d_call: TRBD2
j_call: TRBJ2-3
v_call: TRBV20-1
cdr3_aa: CSASLSSGSLTDTQYF
cdr3_nt: TGCAGTGCTAGTCTTAGTAGCGGGAGTCTCACAGATACGCAGTATTTT

clone_size: .
d_call: TRBD2
j_call: TRBJ2-7
v_call: TRBV2
cdr3_aa: CASSGGAYEQYF
cdr3_nt: TGTGCCAGTAGCGGGGGGGCTTACGAGCAGTACTTC

clone_size: .
d_call: TRBD2
j_call: TRBJ2-1
v_call: TRBV3-1/TRBV3-2
cdr3_aa: CASSQNGGGYNEQFF
cdr3_nt: TGTGCCAGCAGCCAAAATGGGGGGGGCTACAATGAGCAGTTCTTC

clone_size: .
d_call: .
j_call: TRBJ2-3
v_call: TRBV19
cdr3_aa: CASSISGQGGDTQYF
cdr3_nt: TGTGCCAGTAGTATAAGCGGACAGGGAGGGGATACGCAGTATTTT

clone_size: once
d_call: .
j_call: TRBJ1-2
v_call: TRBV9
cdr3_aa: CASSVDRSNYGYTF
cdr3_nt: TGTGCCAGCAGCGTAGACAGGAGTAACTATGGCTACACCTTC

clone_size: .
d_call: TRBD2
j_call: TRBJ2-5
v_call: TRBV5-1
cdr3_aa: CASSLAGTSGVYQETQYF
cdr3_nt: TGCGCCAGCAGCTTGGCCGGGACTAGCGGGGTGTACCAAGAGACCCAGTACTTC

clone_size: .
d_call: .
j_call: TRBJ2-2
v_call: TRBV6-5
cdr3_aa: CASKAQPRGGGELFF
cdr3_nt: TGTGCCAGCAAGGCCCAGCCCAGGGGCGGCGGGGAGCTGTTTTTT

clone_size: .
d_call: .
j_call: TRBJ1-2
v_call: TRBV30
cdr3_aa: CAWSVLAYGYTF
cdr3_nt: TGTGCCTGGAGTGTACTTGCCTATGGCTACACCTTC

clone_size: .
d_call: .
j_call: TRBJ1-2
v_call: TRBV5-1
cdr3_aa: CASSFRSPGLDGYTF
cdr3_nt: TGCGCCAGCAGCTTTCGGAGTCCGGGTCTTGATGGCTACACCTTC

clone_size: .
d_call: TRBD2
j_call: TRBJ2-7
v_call: TRBV9
cdr3_aa: CASSAGGSGAVYEQYF
cdr3_nt: TGTGCCAGCAGCGCCGGGGGGAGCGGGGCGGTCTACGAGCAGTACTTC

clone_size: .
d_call: TRBD2
j_call: TRBJ2-3
v_call: TRBV27
cdr3_aa: CASSHGNGLAGTDTQYF
cdr3_nt: TGTGCCAGCAGTCACGGCAATGGACTAGCGGGCACAGATACGCAGTATTTT

clone_size: .
d_call: .
j_call: TRBJ2-5
v_call: TRBV19
cdr3_aa: CASSDTGLGETQYF
cdr3_nt: TGTGCCAGTAGTGACACAGGGTTAGGGGAGACCCAGTACTTC

clone_size: .
d_call: TRBD2
j_call: TRBJ2-3
v_call: TRBV5-5
cdr3_aa: CASSPAGGGTDTQYF
cdr3_nt: TGTGCCAGCAGCCCGGCCGGGGGGGGCACAGATACGCAGTATTTT

clone_size: .
d_call: .
j_call: TRBJ2-3
v_call: TRBV19
cdr3_aa: CASTTGRADTQYF
cdr3_nt: TGTGCCAGTACAACAGGGAGGGCAGATACGCAGTATTTT

clone_size: .
d_call: TRBD1
j_call: TRBJ1-2
v_call: TRBV3-1/TRBV3-2
cdr3_aa: CASSQPGQNSYGYTF
cdr3_nt: TGTGCCAGCAGCCAACCGGGACAGAACTCCTATGGCTACACCTTC

clone_size: .
d_call: TRBD2
j_call: TRBJ2-1
v_call: TRBV19
cdr3_aa: CASRERGGDEQFF
cdr3_nt: TGTGCCAGTAGGGAGCGGGGGGGCGATGAGCAGTTCTTC